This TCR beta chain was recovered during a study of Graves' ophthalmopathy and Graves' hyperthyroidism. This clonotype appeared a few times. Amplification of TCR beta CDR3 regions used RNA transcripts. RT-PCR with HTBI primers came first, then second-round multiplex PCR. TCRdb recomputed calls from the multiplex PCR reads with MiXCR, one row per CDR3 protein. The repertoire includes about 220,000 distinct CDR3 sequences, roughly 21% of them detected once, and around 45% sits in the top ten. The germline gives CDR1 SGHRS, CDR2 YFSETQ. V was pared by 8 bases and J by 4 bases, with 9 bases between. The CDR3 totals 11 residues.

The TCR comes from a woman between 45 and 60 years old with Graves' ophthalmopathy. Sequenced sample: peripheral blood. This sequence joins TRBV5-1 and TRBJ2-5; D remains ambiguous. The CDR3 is CASYNPETQYF. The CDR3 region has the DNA TGCGCCAGTTATAATCCAGAGACCCAGTACTTC.